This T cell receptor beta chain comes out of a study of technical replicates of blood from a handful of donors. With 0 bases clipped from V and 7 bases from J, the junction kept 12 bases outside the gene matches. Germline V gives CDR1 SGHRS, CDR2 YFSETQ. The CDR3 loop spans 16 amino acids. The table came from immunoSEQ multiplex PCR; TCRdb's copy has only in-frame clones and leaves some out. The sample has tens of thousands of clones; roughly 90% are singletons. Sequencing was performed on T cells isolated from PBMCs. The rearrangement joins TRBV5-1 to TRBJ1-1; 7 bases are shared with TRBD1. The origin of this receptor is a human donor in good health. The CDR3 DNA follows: TGCGCCAGCAGCTTGGCAGAGGACAGGTCGGCAGGTGAAGCTTTCTTT. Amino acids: CASSLAEDRSAGEAFF.